The 17 T cell receptor beta chains below were found in one sample sequenced in a study of cytomegalovirus exposure and HLA in healthy donors (dated 2017 in TCRdb). The library was built by means of the immunoSEQ multiplex PCR assay. TCRdb re-hosts the immuneACCESS table, in-frame sequences only. Its copies lack some clones; in the studies checked, an unresolved V gene accounts for under half of them, and the cause for the rest is not known. The sample records more than 55,000 clones, 90% of which are singletons. Together, the top ten hold 2.5% to 3.5% of the sample. Sequencing was carried out using PBMCs. The receptors shown here come from a man younger than 35 in good health and CMV-seronegative.

The chain has TRBV7-9 and TRBJ2-1; TRBD1 aligns across 7 bases. The CDR3 is 16 residues long. The J segment lost 4 bases and the V segment lost 6 bases, leaving 12 bases of the junction unmatched. CDR1 is SEHNR, CDR2 FQNEAQ, per germline (reference sequence). CDR3 protein: CASSPGWTGLYNEQFF. Here the CDR3 DNA reads TGTGCCAGCAGTCCCGGGTGGACAGGACTTTACAATGAGCAGTTCTTC.

V gene TRBV5-1 combines with J gene TRBJ1-3, with TRBD1 as a possible D gene (6 bases). V gave up 0 bases and J gave up 2 bases, with 9 bases separating them. The CDR3 consists of 15 residues. In germline, CDR1 is SGHRS, CDR2 YFSETQ. The CDR3 is CASSLGGQTGNTIYF. The CDR3 DNA sequence: TGCGCCAGCAGCTTGGGAGGACAGACTGGAAACACCATATATTTT. Variable domain in full (rest from reference TRBV5-1 and TRBJ1-3): KAGVTQTPRYLIKTRGQQVTLSCSPISGHRSVSWYQQTPGQGLQFLFEYFSETQRNKGNFPGRFSGRQFSNSRSEMNVSTLELGDSALYLCASSLGGQTGNTIYFGEGSWLTVV.

This clone was counted once. The chain combines TRBV7-9 with TRBJ1-3; no clear D gene. This CDR3 has 12 residues. Per the germline V gene, CDR1 is SEHNR and CDR2 is FQNEAQ (reference sequence). The V gene lost 4 bases and the J gene lost 3 bases, with 4 bases spanning the gap. CDR3 protein: CASSSNGNTIYF. The CDR3 region has the DNA TGTGCCAGCAGCTCCAATGGAAACACCATATATTTT.

The CDR3 DNA sequence: TGCGCCAGCAGCGATGACAGGAAGGCTTTCTTT. Protein sequence: CASSDDRKAFF. The chain joins TRBV5-1 to TRBJ1-1; D perhaps matches TRBD1 (6 bases). Between the trimmed V and J ends, which lost 4 bases and 11 bases, there was a span of 12 bases. CDR3 length equals 11 residues. Per the germline V gene, CDR1 is SGHRS and CDR2 is YFSETQ.

V is TRBV7-9 and J is TRBJ2-1; 7 bases match TRBD1. J lost 4 bases, V lost 5 bases, and 8 bases had no gene match. Germline V gene lookup returns CDR1 SEHNR and CDR2 FQNEAQ (reference sequence). CDR3 length: 15 residues. The CDR3 loop reads CASSPGQAPYNEQFF. The CDR3 DNA reads TGTGCCAGCAGCCCCGGACAGGCCCCATACAATGAGCAGTTCTTC.

The gene calls are TRBV5-4 and TRBJ2-7, with 9 bases identical to TRBD2. Trimming took 4 bases from V and 3 from J; bases not matched to a gene: 8. The germline V gene encodes CDR1 SGHNT and CDR2 YYREEE (reference sequence). The CDR3 covers 15 residues. For the CDR3, the DNA is TGTGCCAGCAGCCCACTTAGCGGGAGTAGCTACGAGCAGTACTTC. It is translated as CASSPLSGSSYEQYF. The variable domain in full, with the rest retrieved from reference TRBV5-4 and TRBJ2-7, is ETGVTQSPTHLIKTRGQQVTLRCSSQSGHNTVSWYQQALGQGPQFIFQYYREEENGRGNFPPRFSGLQFPNYSSELNVNALELDDSALYLCASSPLSGSSYEQYFGPGTRLTVT.

The chain couples TRBV6-1 to TRBJ1-2; D gene ambiguous. Deletions cut 1 base from V and 8 bases from J, with 14 bases between. The CDR3 extends over 14 amino acids. Germline V gene lookup returns CDR1 MNHNS and CDR2 SASEGT. The DNA of the CDR3 is TGTGCCAGCAGTGAAGGTCGGGATGAAGGCGGCTACACCTTC. It is translated as CASSEGRDEGGYTF.

The chain joins TRBV27 to TRBJ2-1; 14 bases are shared with TRBD2. Germline assignment: CDR1 MNHEY and CDR2 SMNVEV (reference sequence). The V gene end was trimmed by 3 bases and the J gene end by 9 bases; junction bases not matched to a gene: 16. The CDR3 is made up of 19 amino acids. The CDR3, as DNA: TGTGCCAGCAGTTTTTCGGGCGCGGGACTAGCGGGAGTCGTTGGTGAGCAGTTCTTC. This codes for CASSFSGAGLAGVVGEQFF.

Note on this clone: Other DNA sequences in the same sample also yield this CDR3. The chain is built from TRBV6-5 and TRBJ1-2; D perhaps matches TRBD1 (5 bases). Per the germline V gene, CDR1 is MNHEY and CDR2 is SVGAGI. V dropped 8 bases and J dropped 4 bases, with 11 bases sitting between them. CDR3 length equals 12 residues. The CDR3 DNA follows: TGTGCCAGCTCGGGGGGAGGCTATGGCTACACCTTC. This codes for CASSGGGYGYTF.

The chain couples TRBV7-6 to TRBJ2-5, with 9 bases aligning to TRBD1. This CDR3 has 13 amino acids. Germline trimming cut 5 bases from V and 9 bases from J; bases unmatched to any gene: 7. Germline CDR1 and CDR2: SGHVS and FNYEAQ. CDR3 sequence reads: CASSGDRAVAQYF. DNA for the CDR3: TGTGCCAGCAGCGGGGACAGGGCGGTTGCCCAGTACTTC.

The CDR3 region has the DNA TGTGCCAGCAGTTTTTTCGGGGGTGGAGGGTACGAGCAGTACTTC. It specifies CASSFFGGGGYEQYF. The chain recombines TRBV27 with TRBJ2-7; TRBD2 might be the D (6 bases). Trimming stripped 3 bases from V and 4 bases from J, with 16 bases between. The CDR3 is 15 residues long. Germline values: CDR1 MNHEY, CDR2 SMNVEV (reference sequence).

J is TRBJ2-7 and V is TRBV15; possible D gene TRBD1, 5 bases. This CDR3 is 14 amino acids long. Germline V CDR1 and CDR2: LNHNV, YYDKDF (reference sequence). Trimming cost V 1 base and J 5 bases, with 12 bases left between them. The chain's CDR3 is CATSRVDRKDEQYF. The CDR3 region has the DNA TGTGCCACCAGCAGAGTTGACAGAAAGGACGAGCAGTACTTC.

This chain connects TRBV4-1 to TRBJ2-2, with D possibly being TRBD1 (5 bases). Germline lookup yields CDR1 MGHRA and CDR2 YSYEKL. This CDR3 has 17 amino acids. Trimming took off 1 base at V and 4 bases at J, with 16 bases between the two ends. For the CDR3, the DNA is TGCGCCAGCAGCCAAGTTCTAGGCAGGGTGGTCACCGGGGAGCTGTTTTTT. Protein: CASSQVLGRVVTGELFF.

The chain carries TRBV5-6 and TRBJ2-1; TRBD2 agrees at 8 bases. Germline V gene lookup returns CDR1 SGHDT and CDR2 YYEEEE. This CDR3 comprises 16 residues. The V and J ends lost 0 bases and 9 bases, in that order; junction bases with no gene match: 11. The CDR3 loop is CASSLAGGKSIREQFF. The CDR3 DNA reads TGTGCCAGCAGCTTGGCGGGAGGGAAAAGTATTCGTGAGCAGTTCTTC.

This clone was observed a single time. The junction departs from germline at one end; a sequencing error may be responsible. J is TRBJ2-7 and V is TRBV19; 10 bases agree with TRBD2. The germline V gene encodes CDR1 LNHDA and CDR2 SQIVND (reference sequence). The CDR3 loop spans 14 amino acids. CDR3 region: CASRIAGGSYEQYF. The CDR3, as DNA: TGTGCCAGTAGGATAGCGGGAGGATCCTACGAGCAGTACTTC.

This clone came up once. The V call is TRBV6-6, the J call TRBJ2-7; 10 bases line up with TRBD2. J lost 0 bases, V lost 6 bases, and 8 bases had no gene match. Germline CDR1 reads MNHNY; CDR2 reads SVGAGI (reference sequence). This CDR3 has 16 amino acids. CDR3 sequence (DNA): TGTGCCAGCAGCCCAACAACTAGCGGGATCTCCTACGAGCAGTACTTC. It is translated as CASSPTTSGISYEQYF.

The CDR3 is CASSPSDYEQYF. CDR3 sequence (DNA): TGTGCCAGCAGCCCTAGCGACTACGAGCAGTACTTC. The V and J genes are TRBV7-9 and TRBJ2-7; weak D call: TRBD2 (6 bases). There are 12 residues in the CDR3. V dropped 5 bases and J dropped 3 bases, with 8 bases sitting between them. The germline V gene has CDR1 SEHNR and CDR2 FQNEAQ (reference sequence).